Listed below are T cell receptor beta chains from one sample, sequenced in a study of blood T cell repertoires in COVID-19. Generated by immunoSEQ multiplex PCR, the TCRdb table keeps only in-frame clones and is missing some. The sample holds some 490,000 clones, less than 90% seen once. The sequenced material came from PBMCs or T cells enriched from blood (not recorded which). The receptors derive from a woman aged 60 to 75 who had recovered from COVID-19. The CDR3 runs from the conserved cysteine through the conserved F or W. D genes are given only for firm matches. Clone size, where shown, is once, few, many, or a class for clones that have expanded.

TRBD2,TRBJ2-1,TRBV7-8,NA,CASSVGTSLYEQFF,TGTGCCAGCAGCGTGGGGACTAGTTTGTATGAGCAGTTCTTC
NA,TRBJ2-1,TRBV11-3,NA,CASSSDRFSYNEQFF,TGTGCCAGCAGCTCAGACCGGTTCTCCTACAATGAGCAGTTCTTC
NA,TRBJ1-5,TRBV2,NA,CASNDRSHQPQHF,TGTGCCAGCAACGACAGGAGTCATCAGCCCCAGCATTTT
NA,TRBJ2-2,TRBV6-6,NA,CASSGQTNTGELFF,TGTGCCAGCAGTGGACAGACAAACACCGGGGAGCTGTTTTTT
NA,TRBJ2-1,TRBV14,NA,CASSQTRGRNEQFF,TGTGCCAGCAGCCAGACCCGGGGGAGGAATGAGCAGTTCTTC
NA,TRBJ1-5,TRBV10-2,NA,CASSTTGIPGPQHF,TGCGCCAGCAGCACAACAGGGATCCCTGGACCCCAGCATTTT
NA,TRBJ2-3,TRBV30,NA,CALTEPATDTQYF,TGTGCCTTGACAGAGCCCGCCACAGATACGCAGTATTTT
TRBD1,TRBJ1-4,TRBV9,once,CASSVEAGGGEKLFF,TGTGCCAGCAGCGTAGAGGCAGGGGGAGGTGAAAAACTGTTTTTT
TRBD1,TRBJ1-3,TRBV3-1/TRBV3-2,NA,CASSQGQGQYF,TGTGCCAGCAGCCAAGGCCAGGGACAGTATTTT
NA,TRBJ2-2,TRBV12-5,NA,CASGLVGVTGELFF,TGTGCTAGTGGTTTGGTAGGGGTTACCGGGGAGCTGTTTTTT
NA,TRBJ2-1,TRBV19,NA,CASSITSLPNNEQFF,TGTGCCAGTAGTATTACAAGTTTGCCGAACAATGAGCAGTTCTTC
NA,TRBJ2-1,TRBV15,NA,CATSRVENNEQFF,TGTGCCACCAGCAGAGTCGAGAACAATGAGCAGTTCTTC
NA,TRBJ2-5,TRBV18,NA,CASSPPTGGETQYF,TGTGCCAGCTCACCACCGACCGGCGGAGAGACCCAGTACTTC
TRBD1,TRBJ2-1,TRBV18,NA,CASSPQGASYNEQFF,TGTGCCAGCTCACCTCAGGGGGCCTCGTACAATGAGCAGTTCTTC
TRBD1,TRBJ1-2,TRBV18,NA,CASSPIQGVDGYTF,TGTGCCAGCTCACCTATACAGGGGGTTGATGGCTACACCTTC
NA,TRBJ1-1,TRBV19,NA,CASSISQGARNTEAFF,TGTGCCAGTAGTATTAGTCAGGGTGCAAGGAACACTGAAGCTTTCTTT
NA,TRBJ1-1,TRBV10-2,NA,CASSEPTGNTEAFF,TGCGCCAGCAGTGAGCCTACAGGGAACACTGAAGCTTTCTTT
NA,TRBJ1-5,TRBV10-3,NA,CAISANQNQPQHF,TGTGCCATCAGTGCAAATCAAAATCAGCCCCAGCATTTT
TRBD1,TRBJ2-1,TRBV14,NA,CASSQVGTGSYNEQFF,TGTGCCAGCAGCCAAGTCGGGACAGGGTCCTACAATGAGCAGTTCTTC
NA,TRBJ2-1,TRBV23-1,NA,CASSQPWAGGNNEQFF,TGCGCCAGCAGTCAGCCTTGGGCAGGAGGGAACAATGAGCAGTTCTTC
TRBD1,TRBJ2-1,TRBV9,many,CASSVEGTGGNNEQFF,TGTGCCAGCAGCGTAGAGGGGACAGGGGGAAACAATGAGCAGTTCTTC
NA,TRBJ1-2,TRBV3-1/TRBV3-2,NA,CASSRGYTPNYGYTF,TGTGCCAGCAGCAGGGGGTATACTCCTAACTATGGCTACACCTTC
NA,TRBJ1-6,TRBV2,NA,CASHGGVSNSPLHF,TGTGCCAGCCATGGGGGCGTGAGTAATTCACCCCTCCACTTT
TRBD1,TRBJ2-2,TRBV6-5,NA,CASRVGTAGSGELFF,TGTGCCAGCAGGGTCGGGACAGCAGGGTCCGGGGAGCTGTTTTTT
NA,TRBJ1-2,TRBV7-9,NA,CASSLVSGGYTF,TGTGCCAGCAGCTTAGTAAGCGGTGGCTACACCTTC
NA,TRBJ1-4,TRBV6-9,NA,CASSYNRATTNEKLFF,TGTGCCAGCAGTTATAACAGGGCTACAACTAATGAAAAACTGTTTTTT
TRBD1,TRBJ1-1,TRBV4-1,NA,CASSQAGQSNTEAFF,TGCGCCAGCAGCCAAGCGGGACAGTCGAACACTGAAGCTTTCTTT
TRBD1,TRBJ1-5,TRBV7-6,NA,CASSSLGQGWDQPQHF,TGTGCCAGCAGCTCCCTTGGACAGGGATGGGATCAGCCCCAGCATTTT
NA,TRBJ1-5,TRBV6-5,NA,CASLRQGNQPQHF,TGTGCCAGCCTTAGACAGGGCAATCAGCCCCAGCATTTT
TRBD1,TRBJ2-4,TRBV9,NA,CASSGTGIGNIQYF,TGTGCCAGCAGCGGGACAGGGATCGGGAACATTCAGTACTTC
TRBD1,TRBJ1-6,TRBV5-1,NA,CASSLTDRGNNSPLHF,TGCGCCAGCAGCTTGACGGACAGGGGAAATAATTCACCCCTCCACTTT
NA,TRBJ1-5,TRBV5-1,NA,CASSPGGGNQPQHF,TGCGCCAGCAGCCCGGGCGGGGGGAATCAGCCCCAGCATTTT
TRBD1,TRBJ2-3,TRBV24-1,NA,CATSGRDRYTDTQYF,TGTGCCACCAGTGGTCGGGACAGGTACACAGATACGCAGTATTTT